These 20 T cell receptor beta chains came from one sample sequenced in a study of cytomegalovirus exposure and HLA in healthy donors. PCR primers comprised 60 Vbeta and 13 Jbeta primers. Profiling relied on immunoSEQ multiplex PCR, and the TCRdb table lists in-frame clones only, not all of them. The table includes about 130,000 clones, 70% to 80% detected once. The material sequenced was PBMCs. Receptors were obtained from a man aged 35 to 55 in good health and CMV-seronegative.

J is TRBJ2-2 and V is TRBV7-6; possible D gene TRBD1, 6 bases. The CDR3 spans 15 residues. CDR1 SGHVS and CDR2 FNYEAQ come from the germline V gene. The V end lost 5 bases, the J end lost 6 bases, and 16 bases lay between the germline ends. CDR3: CASSQANTGSGELFF. For the CDR3, the DNA is TGTGCCAGCAGCCAAGCCAATACAGGGTCCGGGGAGCTGTTTTTT.

The J gene is TRBJ2-1, the V gene TRBV2, with D perhaps matching TRBD2 (7 bases). V was shortened by 7 bases and J by 12 bases, with 19 bases between the two germline ends. The CDR3 covers 13 residues. From germline, CDR1 is SNHLY and CDR2 FYNNEI. As DNA, the CDR3 is TGTGCCAGCACCGGGGGGCCGAATTCTTCGCAGTTCTTC. Amino acid sequence: CASTGGPNSSQFF.

The chain employs TRBV19 and TRBJ2-1, with 12 nucleotides matching TRBD2. The V gene end was trimmed by 8 bases and the J gene end by 3 bases; junction bases not matched to a gene: 5. The germline V gene has CDR1 LNHDA and CDR2 SQIVND (reference sequence). The CDR3 is made up of 15 amino acids. CDR3 region: CASRGLAGNYNEQFF. Written as DNA, the CDR3 is TGTGCCAGTCGCGGACTAGCGGGGAACTACAATGAGCAGTTCTTC.

The chain is built from TRBV28 and TRBJ1-4, with 12 bases that match TRBD1. Trimming cost V 4 bases and J 8 bases; bases outside gene matches: 5. Germline-derived CDR1 and CDR2 are MDHEN and SYDVKM. CDR3 size: 15 residues. The CDR3 bases are TGTGCCAGCAGTTCCCCCGGGACAGGGGGCGAAAAACTGTTTTTT. Translated, it gives CASSSPGTGGEKLFF.

V usage is TRBV28 and J usage is TRBJ2-7, with D perhaps matching TRBD2 (5 bases). V lost 10 bases and J lost 0, with 10 bases in between. Germline CDR1 is MDHEN and CDR2 is SYDVKM. This CDR3 contains 12 residues. Here the CDR3 DNA reads TGTGCCACCAGCGGTGGCTCCTACGAGCAGTACTTC. It is translated as CATSGGSYEQYF.

The chain employs TRBV7-6 and TRBJ2-7, with TRBD2 matching 8 bases. The V and J ends lost 5 bases and 4 bases, in that order; junction bases with no gene match: 10. CDR1 is SGHVS, CDR2 FNYEAQ, per germline. There are 15 residues in the CDR3. The CDR3 sequence is CASSPRGGTRYEQYF. CDR3 coding DNA: TGTGCCAGCAGCCCGAGGGGCGGGACTAGATACGAGCAGTACTTC.

J is TRBJ2-1 and V is TRBV6-6; 7 bases line up with TRBD1. After removal of 6 bases from V and 0 bases from J, the junction contained 2 bases not matched to a gene. From germline, CDR1 is MNHNY and CDR2 SVGAGI (reference sequence). This CDR3 has 14 amino acids. Here the CDR3 reads CASRGQSSYNEQFF. The CDR3 DNA reads TGTGCCAGCAGGGGACAGAGCTCCTACAATGAGCAGTTCTTC.

The chain links TRBV5-1 to TRBJ2-5; 7 positions match TRBD1. The ends lost 3 bases at V and 4 bases at J; junction bases unmatched: 6. The V gene's germline CDR1 is SGHRS and CDR2 YFSETQ. The CDR3 totals 14 residues. The CDR3 loop reads CASSSRDSGETQYF. In nucleotides, the CDR3 is TGCGCCAGCAGCTCCCGGGACAGCGGAGAGACCCAGTACTTC.

This chain uses TRBV21-1 with TRBJ1-1; the tabulated D call, TRBD1, remains unverified against the DNA. TRBV21-1 is a known pseudogene. The length of the CDR3 is 15 residues. The CDR3 bases are TGTGCCAGCAGCTACGGACAGGCGGCGAACACTGAAGCTTTCTTT. Translating it yields CASSYGQAANTEAFF.

This chain uses TRBV14 with TRBJ1-2; 10 nucleotides line up with TRBD1. Germline V lookup: CDR1 SGHDN, CDR2 FVKESK. This CDR3 spans 14 amino acids. V trimming: 1 base; J trimming: 4 bases; junction bases outside the gene matches: 0. The CDR3 DNA reads TGTGCCAGCAGCCAAGGGACAGGGGGCTATGGCTACACCTTC. This codes for CASSQGTGGYGYTF.

The genes are TRBV7-2 and TRBJ1-1; possible D gene TRBD1, 5 bases. The CDR3 runs 13 residues. Trimming removed 7 bases from V and 3 bases from J, with 12 bases in between. CDR1 and CDR2 (germline): SGHTA, FQGNSA. The CDR3 DNA follows: TGTGCCAGCACCCTTACCAGGGACACTGAAGCTTTCTTT. Its protein product is CASTLTRDTEAFF. The variable domain in full, with the rest retrieved from reference TRBV7-2 and TRBJ1-1, is GAGVSQSPSNKVTEKGKDVELRCDPISGHTALYWYRQSLGQGLEFLIYFQGNSAPDKSGLPSDRFSAERTGGSVSTLTIQRTQQEDSAVYLCASTLTRDTEAFFGQGTRLTVV.

The rearrangement links TRBV15 to TRBJ1-2; D uncertain. CDR3 length: 16 amino acids. Trimming left V 0 bases short and J 2 bases short, with 13 bases between. The germline V gene encodes CDR1 LNHNV and CDR2 YYDKDF (reference sequence). In nucleotides, the CDR3 is TGTGCCACCAGCAGAGAGAACGCGGAGTCCAACTATGGCTACACCTTC. It encodes CATSRENAESNYGYTF.

This clone was detected only once. The chain recombines TRBV7-2 with TRBJ1-1, with 7 bases matching TRBD1. This CDR3 comprises 14 residues. Germline values: CDR1 SGHTA, CDR2 FQGNSA. J gave up 2 bases and V 3 bases, and 3 bases lay outside the gene matches. The CDR3 sequence: CASSFRTGNTEAFF. The CDR3 DNA follows: TGTGCCAGCAGCTTCCGGACAGGCAACACTGAAGCTTTCTTT.

Of note for this clone: Other nucleotide sequences in the sample specify the same CDR3. The J gene is TRBJ1-5, the V gene TRBV11-2, with D unresolved. The CDR3 covers 13 residues. V dropped 5 bases and J dropped 5 bases, with 10 bases sitting between them. Germline assignment: CDR1 SGHAT and CDR2 FQNNGV. This CDR3 is CASSLSGDQPQHF. DNA of the CDR3: TGTGCCAGCAGCCTGTCCGGGGATCAGCCCCAGCATTTT.

Points on this clone: This specimen includes other DNA sequences encoding the same CDR3. CDR3 bases: TGTGCCAGCAGCCCGAAAGGACAGGGGGCAGGAGGCTACACCTTC. Translating gives CASSPKGQGAGGYTF. The chain couples TRBV7-2 to TRBJ1-2, with TRBD1 identical over 11 bases. V trimming: 5 bases; J trimming: 8 bases; junction bases outside the gene matches: 10. The germline gives CDR1 SGHTA, CDR2 FQGNSA. This CDR3 spans 15 amino acids.

This clone was observed once. The chain is built from TRBV11-2 and TRBJ2-2; TRBD2 aligns across 7 bases. The CDR3 runs to 15 residues. Germline CDR1 SGHAT, CDR2 FQNNGV. V gave up 5 bases and J gave up 6 bases; unmatched junction bases: 9. The chain's CDR3 is CASSPLGGVAGELFF. The CDR3 DNA is TGTGCCAGCAGCCCCCTGGGAGGGGTGGCCGGGGAGCTGTTTTTT.

The V call is TRBV25-1, the J call TRBJ2-7; D gene uncertain. The CDR3 extends over 10 amino acids. Germline V gives CDR1 MGHDK, CDR2 SYGVNS. Trimming took off 5 bases at V and 3 bases at J, with 2 bases between the two ends. CDR3 residues: CASSYYEQYF. The CDR3 region has the DNA TGTGCCAGCAGTTACTACGAGCAGTACTTC.

This clone was counted between two and nine times. The CDR3 here is CASTLRQGAYEQYF. The CDR3 nucleotides are TGTGCCAGTACCCTGAGACAGGGGGCCTACGAGCAGTACTTC. The J gene is TRBJ2-7, the V gene TRBV19; 9 nucleotides align to TRBD1. Germline V gene sequence: CDR1 LNHDA, CDR2 SQIVND (reference sequence). V trimming: 7 bases; J trimming: 2 bases; junction bases outside the gene matches: 6. The CDR3 has 14 amino acids.

The rearrangement joins TRBV11-1 to TRBJ1-4; D is ambiguous. V was shortened by 1 base and J by 5 bases, with 11 bases between the two germline ends. Germline assignment: CDR1 SGHAT and CDR2 FQDESV (reference sequence). This CDR3 has 15 residues. The CDR3 nucleotides are TGTGCCAGCAGCTTAGGTCGGCGGCCGAATGAAAAACTGTTTTTT. It specifies CASSLGRRPNEKLFF. Drawing the rest from reference TRBV11-1 and TRBJ1-4, the complete variable domain is EAEVAQSPRYKITEKSQAVAFWCDPISGHATLYWYRQILGQGPELLVQFQDESVVDDSQLPKDRFSAERLKGVDSTLKIQPAELGDSAMYLCASSLGRRPNEKLFFGSGTQLSVL.

This chain joins TRBV28 and TRBJ1-2, with D perhaps TRBD1 (6 bases). The V and J ends lost 7 bases and 6 bases respectively, with 15 bases between them. Germline CDR1 is MDHEN and CDR2 is SYDVKM. The CDR3 totals 13 residues. CDR3 region: CASTLAGVNGYTF. The CDR3 DNA reads TGTGCCAGCACCTTGGCAGGGGTAAATGGCTACACCTTC.